The text below deals with one TCR beta chain. Its matching antigen is unknown. TCRdb reprocessed the RT-PCR reads with MiXCR, giving one entry per CDR3 protein. The sample includes 650,000 or so distinct CDR3 sequences, 14% seen only once; the top ten take less than 8.5%. This entry is derived from a study of response to subunit inactivated influenza vaccine. Study results and limitations: That few new T cells are recruited by each seasonal influenza vaccination was the authors' suggestion.

Germline V CDR1 and CDR2: ENHRY, SYGVKD. V gave up 5 bases and J gave up 3 bases, with 8 bases separating them. There are 13 residues in the CDR3. The sample here was PBMCs from blood, taken roughly 2 weeks before vaccination. The rearrangement uses TRBV10-3 and TRBJ2-1; unclear D gene. The receptor was derived from a man aged 50-60 years who received an inactivated influenza vaccine. CDR3 sequence reads: CAISLTLYNEQFF. DNA of the CDR3: TGTGCCATCAGTCTAACCCTCTACAATGAGCAGTTCTTC.